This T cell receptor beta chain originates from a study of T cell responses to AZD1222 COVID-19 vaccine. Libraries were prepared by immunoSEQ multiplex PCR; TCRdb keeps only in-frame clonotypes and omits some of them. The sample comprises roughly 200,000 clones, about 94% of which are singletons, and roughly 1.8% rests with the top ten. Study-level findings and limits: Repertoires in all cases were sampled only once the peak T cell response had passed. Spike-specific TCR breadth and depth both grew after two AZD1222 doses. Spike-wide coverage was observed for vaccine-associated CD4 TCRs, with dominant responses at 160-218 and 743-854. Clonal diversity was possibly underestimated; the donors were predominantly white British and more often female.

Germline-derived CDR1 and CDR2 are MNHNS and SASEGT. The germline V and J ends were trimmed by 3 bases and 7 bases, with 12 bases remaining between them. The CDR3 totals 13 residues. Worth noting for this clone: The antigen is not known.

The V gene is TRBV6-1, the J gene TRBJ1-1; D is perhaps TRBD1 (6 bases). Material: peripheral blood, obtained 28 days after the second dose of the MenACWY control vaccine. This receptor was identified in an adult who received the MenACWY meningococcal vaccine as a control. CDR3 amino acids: CASSEWGLGEAFF. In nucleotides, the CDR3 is TGTGCCAGCAGTGAGTGGGGGCTAGGTGAAGCTTTCTTT.